This passage covers 10 T cell receptor beta chains from one sample sequenced in a study of graft-versus-host responses after intestinal transplantation. The data were produced by immunoSEQ multiplex PCR, yet TCRdb's version contains in-frame clones alone and is incomplete. Of about 15,000 clones in the sample, 30% to 40% were seen once. This sample comprised alloreactive CD4+ T cells from a mixed lymphocyte reaction culture, obtained before intestinal transplant. Sample subset: CFSE-low proliferating T cells sorted from approximately 6-day pre-transplant mixed lymphocyte reaction (GvH or HvG direction). These receptors were obtained from a human patient who received an intestinal transplant.

The rearrangement joins TRBV5-1 to TRBJ1-3; possible D gene TRBD1, 5 bases. The germline V and J ends were trimmed by 5 bases and 0 bases, with 9 bases remaining between them. From germline, CDR1 is SGHRS and CDR2 YFSETQ. The CDR3 has 14 amino acids. The CDR3 DNA is TGCGCCAGCAGGCCTGGGGGCTCTGGAAACACCATATATTTT. Residues: CASRPGGSGNTIYF.

This clone was seen a handful of times. This sequence joins TRBV6-6 and TRBJ1-1, with D perhaps TRBD1 (6 bases). The length of the CDR3 is 16 residues. The ends were cut back, 0 bases at V and 1 base at J, with 12 bases in the middle. CDR1 MNHNY and CDR2 SVGAGI come from the germline V gene (reference sequence). The CDR3 bases are TGTGCCAGCAGTTACTCCCGGGGGGGCCCGAACACTGAAGCTTTCTTT. It yields the protein CASSYSRGGPNTEAFF.

A note on this clone: The junction shows a germline mismatch at one end, possibly a read error. V usage is TRBV10-3 and J usage is TRBJ2-7; maybe TRBD2 (5 bases). From germline, CDR1 is ENHRY and CDR2 SYGVKD. The CDR3 loop spans 14 amino acids. The CDR3 region is CASSRTTEGYEQYF. In DNA form, the CDR3 reads TGTGCCAGCAGTCGGACCACCGAGGGCTACGAGCAGTACTTC.

About this clone: Other DNA sequences in this specimen translate into the identical CDR3. V is TRBV21-1 and J is TRBJ2-4. TRBV21-1 is assigned pseudogene status. The CDR3 has 17 amino acids. The CDR3 sequence is CASSSGLGTAAKNIQYF. In nucleotides, the CDR3 is TGTGCCAGCAGCAGTGGGCTGGGGACGGCAGCCAAAAACATTCAGTACTTC.

This clone has just a few counts. The rearrangement joins TRBV11-2 to TRBJ2-7; no clear D gene. Germline-derived CDR1 and CDR2 are SGHAT and FQNNGV. V shed 5 bases and J shed 0 bases, with 17 bases lying between them. This CDR3 has 16 amino acids. CDR3 region: CASSHRFRPSSYEQYF. The CDR3, as DNA: TGTGCCAGCAGCCACCGGTTTAGACCTAGCTCCTACGAGCAGTACTTC.

This clone rates as medium-sized. V is TRBV6-6 and J is TRBJ1-4, with TRBD1 as a possible D gene (5 bases). CDR3 length equals 16 residues. The germline CDR1 and CDR2 sequences are MNHNY and SVGAGI (reference sequence). V lost 1 base, J lost 0 bases, and 9 bases lay in between. CDR3 nucleotides: TGTGCCAGCAGTTACTATGGGGCTGCAACTAATGAAAAACTGTTTTTT. It codes for CASSYYGAATNEKLFF.

The genes are TRBV15 and TRBJ1-1, with 9 nucleotides matching TRBD1. Trimming at V came to 4 bases and at J to 2 bases, leaving 8 bases not matched to a gene. The germline V gene encodes CDR1 LNHNV and CDR2 YYDKDF (reference sequence). CDR3 size: 16 residues. The CDR3 coding sequence is TGTGCCACCAGCAACAGAAGGACAGGGGTAAACACTGAAGCTTTCTTT. Protein sequence: CATSNRRTGVNTEAFF.

This clone was seen more than once but under ten times. The DNA is left out, because the CDR3 cannot be placed on it with certainty; the CDR3 is given as TCRdb lists it. V gene TRBV5-6 combines with J gene TRBJ1-3. Germline lookup yields CDR1 SGHDT and CDR2 YYEEEE. The CDR3 adds up to 14 amino acids, both ends counted. The CDR3 loop reads CASSLVGRGNTIFF.

With respect to this clone: An end of the junction does not agree with germline; a read error may underlie this. The rearrangement links TRBV9 to TRBJ2-3; 14 bases are a match to TRBD2. Germline CDR1 SGDLS, CDR2 YYNGEE. CDR3 size: 17 residues. The CDR3 sequence is CTSSVAWGLAGADTQYF. CDR3 bases: TGCACCAGCAGCGTAGCTTGGGGACTAGCGGGAGCAGATACGCAGTATTTT.

The chain links TRBV6-6 to TRBJ2-7; TRBD2 agrees at 13 bases. The CDR3 has 13 residues. CDR1 is MNHNY, CDR2 SVGAGI, per germline (reference sequence). The V and J ends lost 3 bases and 10 bases, in that order; junction bases with no gene match: 3. CDR3 protein: CASSYGLAGDQYF. Written as DNA, the CDR3 is TGTGCCAGCAGTTATGGACTAGCGGGGGATCAGTACTTC.